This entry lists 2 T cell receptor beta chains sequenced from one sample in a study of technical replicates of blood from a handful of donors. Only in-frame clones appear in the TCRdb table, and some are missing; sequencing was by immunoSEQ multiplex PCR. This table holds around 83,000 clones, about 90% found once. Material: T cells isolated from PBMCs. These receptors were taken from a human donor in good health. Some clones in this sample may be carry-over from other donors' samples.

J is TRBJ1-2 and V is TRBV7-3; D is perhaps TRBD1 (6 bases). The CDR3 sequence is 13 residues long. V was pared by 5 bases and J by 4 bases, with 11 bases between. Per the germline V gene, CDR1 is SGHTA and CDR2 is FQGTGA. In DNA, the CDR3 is TGTGCCAGCAGCCAGGGGAATAGCTATGGCTACACCTTC. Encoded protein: CASSQGNSYGYTF. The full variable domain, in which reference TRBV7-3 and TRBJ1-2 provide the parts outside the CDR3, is GAGVSQTPSNKVTEKGKYVELRCDPISGHTALYWYRQSLGQGPEFLIYFQGTGAADDSGLPNDRFFAVRPEGSVSTLKIQRTERGDSAVYLCASSQGNSYGYTFGSGTRLTVV.

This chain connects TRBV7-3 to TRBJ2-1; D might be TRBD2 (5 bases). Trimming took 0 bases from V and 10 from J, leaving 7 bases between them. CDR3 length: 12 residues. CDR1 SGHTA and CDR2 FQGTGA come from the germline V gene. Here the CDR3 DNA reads TGTGCCAGCAGCTTAACGTCGGGGGAGCAGTTCTTC. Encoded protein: CASSLTSGEQFF.